This T cell receptor beta chain stems from a study of post-analysis software for immune sequencing data. The TCR beta cDNA libraries contained unique molecular identifiers. MiXCR, applied by TCRdb to the PCR reads, yields one record per CDR3 protein. Counted here are hundreds of thousands of distinct CDR3 sequences, roughly 50% occurring once; the ten biggest clones make up 4% to 5.5%. In regard to this clonotype: Its specificity is unknown.

Whole-study results and caveats: About five TRBV segments (TRBV5-6, TRBV5-1 and TRBV20-1 among them) occurred more frequently in patients than in controls. Samples prepared in the same batch strongly co-clustered by F measure.

The length of the CDR3 is 15 residues. V shed 6 bases, J shed 10 bases, and the junction held 15 bases outside the gene matches. The germline gives CDR1 DFQATT, CDR2 SNEGSKA (reference sequence). The source of this sequence is a girl aged 5 to 17 with multiple sclerosis. The chain has TRBV20-1 and TRBJ2-1; 10 bases align to TRBD1. The specimen was blood. The CDR3 protein is CSASSPGDRGMEQFF. The CDR3 DNA reads as TGCAGTGCCAGTTCCCCCGGGGACAGGGGTATGGAGCAGTTCTTC.